A selection of T cell receptor beta chains follows, all from one sample in a study of cytomegalovirus exposure and HLA in healthy donors. The assay was immunoSEQ multiplex PCR, and TCRdb's table has in-frame clones only and misses some. The sample records more than 300,000 clones, 75% to 90% being singletons. The sequenced material came from PBMCs. Receptor source: a young woman in good health and CMV-seronegative. Each CDR3 is given with its conserved first and last residue. The D gene is left open where the match is weak. For some rows the clone size is stated as once, few or many, or as a class when expanded; others skip it.

>15|.|TRBJ2-7|.|TRBV28
TGTGCCAGCAGTATCAACAGGGAAAGGACCTACGAGCAGTACTTC
CASSINRERTYEQYF
>17|.|TRBJ2-2|TRBD2|TRBV30
TGTGCCTGGAGTAGATTTTATAGCGGGGACAACACCGGGGAGCTGTTTTTT
CAWSRFYSGDNTGELFF
>14|.|TRBJ1-2|.|TRBV28
TGTGCCAGCAGCTCGGCGGGGCCTGGCAGTGGCTACACCTTC
CASSSAGPGSGYTF
>13|.|TRBJ1-5|.|TRBV10-3
TGTGCCATCAGACTAGAAAGCAATCAGCCCCAGCATTTT
CAIRLESNQPQHF
>15|.|TRBJ2-1|TRBD2|TRBV18
TGTGCCAGCTCACCAATGGTAGCGGGAGGGGATGAGCAGTTCTTC
CASSPMVAGGDEQFF
>18|.|TRBJ2-3|TRBD2|TRBV4-1
TGCGCCAGCAGCCAACCTACGAGGGGGGCGGGAGGATCGGATACGCAGTATTTT
CASSQPTRGAGGSDTQYF
>13|.|TRBJ1-5|.|TRBV30
TGTGCCTGGAGTTACCAGGGGAGTCAGCCCCAGCATTTT
CAWSYQGSQPQHF
>17|.|TRBJ2-7|TRBD2|TRBV18
TGTGCCAGCTCACCCCCCGGGACTAGCGGGAGGGGGGACGAGCAGTACTTC
CASSPPGTSGRGDEQYF
>15|.|TRBJ2-3|.|TRBV11-3
TGTGCCAGCAGCTTAGTGGGGGGAGACACAGATACGCAGTATTTT
CASSLVGGDTDTQYF
>16|.|TRBJ2-1|.|TRBV11-2
TGTGCCAGCAGCCCCCGACAGGCAAGCTCCTACAATGAGCAGTTCTTC
CASSPRQASSYNEQFF
>16|.|TRBJ1-4|.|TRBV28
TGTGCCAGCAGCCCCCTATCGTCGTGGGGGACTGAAAAACTGCTTTTT
CASSPLSSWGTEKLLF
>10|.|TRBJ2-3|.|TRBV11-2
TGTGCCAGCAGCCTAAATACGCAGTATTTT
CASSLNTQYF
>15|.|TRBJ2-7|.|TRBV6-1
TGTGCCAGCCGTCTTATTATGGACAGCCCCTACGAGCAGTACTTC
CASRLIMDSPYEQYF
>15|.|TRBJ1-6|TRBD1|TRBV10-1
TGCGCCAGCAGTCCCGCCCGACAGGGTGGATCACCCCTCCACTTT
CASSPARQGGSPLHF
>14|.|TRBJ1-4|TRBD1|TRBV18
TGTGCCAGCTCACCCCGCGGGACAGCTGAAAAACTGTTTTTT
CASSPRGTAEKLFF
>11|.|TRBJ1-2|.|TRBV19
TGTGCCAGCGGATACCCCGAGGCCTACACCTTC
CASGYPEAYTF
>15|.|TRBJ2-7|.|TRBV21-1
TGTGCCAGCAGCCTCAAGGAAGGGGCCCCGAGGGAGCAGTACTTC
CASSLKEGAPREQYF
>15|few|TRBJ2-7|.|TRBV21-1
TGTGCCAGCAGCACGTATTCCACAGGGGAGCACGAGCAGTACTTC
CASSTYSTGEHEQYF
>16|.|TRBJ2-2|TRBD2|TRBV6-4
TGTGCCAGCAGTGACTCGTCTAGCGGGGGGCCCGAGGAGCTGTTTTTT
CASSDSSSGGPEELFF
>13|.|TRBJ1-2|.|TRBV6-5
TGTGCCAGCAGAGCCAGGGAGGACTATGGCTACACCTTC
CASRAREDYGYTF
>15|.|TRBJ1-1|TRBD1|TRBV28
TGTGCCAGCAAACGACAGACAGGGAGAAACACTGAAGCTTTCTTT
CASKRQTGRNTEAFF
>13|.|TRBJ2-1|.|TRBV12-2
TGTGCAAGTCGCTTAGCGCGATACAATGAGCAGTTCTTC
CASRLARYNEQFF
>13|.|TRBJ1-5|.|TRBV7-9
TGTGCCAGCAGCTCACAGGGTAATCAGCCCCAGCATTTT
CASSSQGNQPQHF
>11|.|TRBJ2-4|.|TRBV20-1
TGCAGTGCTGGGAGAGTAGACATTCAGTACTTC
CSAGRVDIQYF